The 24 T cell receptor beta chains below were found in one sample sequenced in a study of blood T cell repertoires in COVID-19. Only in-frame clones appear in the TCRdb table, and some are missing; sequencing was by immunoSEQ multiplex PCR. There are roughly 260,000 clones in the sample; approximately 85% occur only once, and approximately 1.9% lies in the top ten. The sequenced sample consisted of PBMCs or T cells enriched from blood (not recorded which). These receptors were obtained from a woman aged 45-65 years who had recovered from COVID-19.

This clone was counted a few times. The chain recombines TRBV9 with TRBJ1-3; D not certain. Per germline, CDR1 SGDLS and CDR2 YYNGEE. V was trimmed by 0 bases and J by 0 bases, leaving 10 bases between them. This CDR3 has 16 amino acids. CDR3 residues: CASSVAGRVSGNTIYF. The CDR3 bases are TGTGCCAGCAGCGTAGCAGGCCGAGTCTCTGGAAACACCATATATTTT.

This clone showed up just once. The chain joins TRBV2 to TRBJ1-1; maybe TRBD1 (5 bases). Trimming left V 7 bases short and J 1 base short, with 13 bases between. In germline, CDR1 is SNHLY, CDR2 FYNNEI. The CDR3 sequence is 14 residues long. CDR3 sequence: CASTFRGSNTEAFF. The DNA for the CDR3 is TGTGCCAGCACCTTTAGGGGATCGAACACTGAAGCTTTCTTT.

The V gene is TRBV6-7, the J gene TRBJ2-2; 12 bases fit TRBD2. Being an ORF, TRBV6-7 has a function that is uncertain. The junction had 13 bases not matched to a gene; V was cut back by 10 bases and J by 1 base. The CDR3 consists of 18 residues. The CDR3 nucleotides read TGTGCCACCAAACTATCGGGACTAGCGGGTAAGAACACCGGGGAGCTGTTTTTT. Its protein product is CATKLSGLAGKNTGELFF.

The chain is built from TRBV10-3 and TRBJ1-3, with 7 bases aligning to TRBD1. Germline V CDR1 and CDR2: ENHRY, SYGVKD. This CDR3 is 15 amino acids long. J gave up 3 bases and V 0 bases, and 2 bases lay outside the gene matches. CDR3 in amino acids: CAISESAGGGNTIYF. The DNA for the CDR3 is TGTGCCATCAGTGAGTCTGCAGGGGGTGGAAACACCATATATTTT.

This clone came up once. The V call is TRBV5-8, the J call TRBJ1-5; D possibly corresponds to TRBD1 (6 bases). The CDR3 consists of 15 residues. Looked up from germline, CDR1 is SGHTS and CDR2 is YDEGEE. The V gene lost 0 bases and the J gene lost 7 bases, with 14 bases spanning the gap. Written as DNA, the CDR3 is TGTGCCAGCAGCTTGGAGGGGGGCGGGAGGCAGCCCCAGCATTTT. It yields the protein CASSLEGGGRQPQHF.

The gene calls are TRBV2 and TRBJ2-7, with a weak D call TRBD1 (6 bases). Germline V CDR1 and CDR2: SNHLY, FYNNEI. This CDR3 contains 17 residues. V lost 2 bases and J 3 bases, leaving 20 bases between the germline ends. In nucleotides, the CDR3 is TGTGCCAGCAGTGAAAGGGGATTACAGGGAGCCCTCTACGAGCAGTACTTC. Protein: CASSERGLQGALYEQYF.

V gene TRBV10-3 combines with J gene TRBJ1-5, with 7 positions matching TRBD1. The CDR3 consists of 16 residues. Germline V gives CDR1 ENHRY, CDR2 SYGVKD. Trimming removed 5 bases from V and 0 bases from J; junction bases left unmatched: 7. The CDR3 nucleotides are TGTGCCATCAGTAGACAGGGAATAAATAGCAATCAGCCCCAGCATTTT. Encoded protein: CAISRQGINSNQPQHF.

The V and J genes are TRBV27 and TRBJ2-7; 9 nucleotides line up with TRBD1. CDR3 length equals 15 residues. J gave up 3 bases and V 2 bases, and 5 bases lay outside the gene matches. Germline lookup yields CDR1 MNHEY and CDR2 SMNVEV (reference sequence). The CDR3 coding sequence is TGTGCCAGCAGTTTAGCGGGACAGGGAGACTACGAGCAGTACTTC. Amino acid sequence: CASSLAGQGDYEQYF.

This rearrangement joins TRBV27 to TRBJ1-1, with D possibly matching TRBD1 (5 bases). This CDR3 is 14 amino acids long. Trimming pared 3 bases from V and 7 bases from J, leaving 15 bases between. The germline V gene has CDR1 MNHEY and CDR2 SMNVEV (reference sequence). CDR3 amino acids: CASSFRRVSSEAFF. The DNA for the CDR3 is TGTGCCAGCAGTTTCCGCAGGGTGAGCAGTGAAGCTTTCTTT.

The J gene is TRBJ2-5, the V gene TRBV18; 13 positions match TRBD2. V was pared by 6 bases and J by 4 bases, with 5 bases of the junction left unmatched. Germline-derived CDR1 and CDR2 are KGHSH and LQKENI. The CDR3 extends over 15 amino acids. In nucleotides, the CDR3 is TGTGCCAGCTCTCTACTAGCGGGAGGGGTAGAGACCCAGTACTTC. Protein: CASSLLAGGVETQYF.

J is TRBJ1-2 and V is TRBV15; TRBD1 agrees at 12 bases. CDR3 size: 16 residues. Trimming removed 1 base from V and 8 bases from J; junction bases left unmatched: 8. Germline V gene sequence: CDR1 LNHNV, CDR2 YYDKDF (reference sequence). CDR3 region: CATSRAGTGGWQGYTF. CDR3 sequence (DNA): TGTGCCACCAGCAGAGCCGGGACAGGGGGCTGGCAGGGCTACACCTTC.

This clone has only one observation. The chain combines TRBV28 with TRBJ2-7; 7 nucleotides align to TRBD2. The V segment lost 5 bases and the J segment 6 bases; nucleotides outside the gene matches: 7. The germline V gene encodes CDR1 MDHEN and CDR2 SYDVKM. The CDR3 sequence is 13 residues long. The CDR3 loop is CASSAPGGFEQYF. The DNA for the CDR3 is TGTGCCAGCAGTGCCCCCGGGGGGTTCGAGCAGTACTTC.

V gene TRBV28 combines with J gene TRBJ1-2; D is perhaps TRBD1 (6 bases). This CDR3 comprises 15 residues. The V end lost 5 bases, the J end lost 0 bases, and 13 bases lay between the germline ends. CDR1 and CDR2 (germline): MDHEN, SYDVKM. The CDR3 reads CASSPAGATNYGYTF. As DNA, the CDR3 is TGTGCCAGCAGTCCCGCAGGGGCGACTAACTATGGCTACACCTTC.

V is TRBV11-2 and J is TRBJ2-1; TRBD2 matches at 7 bases. Trimming at V came to 5 bases and at J to 9 bases, leaving 19 bases not matched to a gene. The length of the CDR3 is 17 residues. Germline V gene sequence: CDR1 SGHAT, CDR2 FQNNGV. CDR3 sequence: CASSLLASTSHRGEQFF. In DNA form, the CDR3 reads TGTGCCAGCAGCCTACTTGCCTCGACTAGCCATCGGGGTGAGCAGTTCTTC.

V and J are TRBV5-1 and TRBJ2-7, with 9 bases identical to TRBD2. CDR3 length: 15 amino acids. V was pared by 4 bases and J by 3 bases, with 8 bases of the junction left unmatched. CDR1 is SGHRS and CDR2 is YFSETQ in the germline V gene. The CDR3 coding sequence is TGCGCCAGCAGCGACGCGCGAGCGGGGGGCTACGAGCAGTACTTC. Amino acid sequence: CASSDARAGGYEQYF. Supplemented by reference TRBV5-1 and TRBJ2-7, the full variable domain reads KAGVTQTPRYLIKTRGQQVTLSCSPISGHRSVSWYQQTPGQGLQFLFEYFSETQRNKGNFPGRFSGRQFSNSRSEMNVSTLELGDSALYLCASSDARAGGYEQYFGPGTRLTVT.

This clone occurred a few times. This chain uses TRBV19 with TRBJ1-6; D is possibly TRBD1 (6 bases). Germline V CDR1 and CDR2: LNHDA, SQIVND (reference sequence). The germline V and J ends were trimmed by 7 bases and 9 bases, with 16 bases remaining between them. The CDR3 is 14 residues long. The CDR3 region is CASTNTGSGSPLHF. The CDR3 region has the DNA TGTGCCAGTACCAATACAGGGTCTGGTTCACCCCTCCACTTT.

This rearrangement joins TRBV5-1 to TRBJ1-2; D is possibly TRBD1 (5 bases). V gave up 2 bases and J gave up 1 base, with 15 bases separating them. Germline V lookup: CDR1 SGHRS, CDR2 YFSETQ. This CDR3 is 16 amino acids long. CDR3 protein: CASSFGHTLSNYGYTF. The CDR3 nucleotides are TGCGCCAGCAGCTTTGGACATACTCTCAGTAACTATGGCTACACCTTC.

The V gene is TRBV6-5, the J gene TRBJ1-1; the match to TRBD1 covers 10 bases. V lost 6 bases and J lost 7; bases outside the gene matches: 2. There are 12 residues in the CDR3. The germline V gene encodes CDR1 MNHEY and CDR2 SVGAGI. CDR3 DNA: TGTGCCAGCAGCGGACAGGGGGTTGAAGCTTTCTTT. Amino acid sequence: CASSGQGVEAFF.

The V gene is TRBV7-9, the J gene TRBJ1-1; D is undetermined. The V and J ends lost 2 bases and 0 bases respectively, with 10 bases between them. This CDR3 region has 15 residues. Germline V CDR1 and CDR2: SEHNR, FQNEAQ (reference sequence). CDR3 loop: CASSLNRGLNTEAFF. CDR3 nucleotides: TGTGCCAGCAGCTTAAACCGGGGTTTGAACACTGAAGCTTTCTTT.

This chain joins TRBV28 and TRBJ1-1; D perhaps matches TRBD1 (6 bases). The CDR3 has 12 residues. Germline assignment: CDR1 MDHEN and CDR2 SYDVKM. The V end was cut by 2 bases, the J end by 10 bases, with 11 bases between. In DNA form, the CDR3 reads TGTGCCAGCAGTTTAGACAGGATTGGAGCTTTCTTT. Its translation is CASSLDRIGAFF.

The V call is TRBV2, the J call TRBJ2-2; 8 nucleotides align to TRBD2. Germline CDR1 is SNHLY and CDR2 is FYNNEI. The CDR3 covers 15 residues. With 4 bases clipped from V and 4 bases from J, the junction kept 5 bases outside the gene matches. The DNA of the CDR3 is TGTGCCAGCAGTGGGGGCCGGGAGGGCACCGGGGAGCTGTTTTTT. Encoded protein: CASSGGREGTGELFF.

The genes are TRBV5-1 and TRBJ2-5; D gene uncertain. The CDR3 loop spans 14 amino acids. Between the trimmed V and J ends, which lost 0 bases and 5 bases, there was a span of 11 bases. Germline CDR1 and CDR2: SGHRS and YFSETQ. The CDR3 nucleotides read TGCGCCAGCAGCTTGGGGCAGTCCAGGGAGACCCAGTACTTC. It codes for CASSLGQSRETQYF.

Here the CDR3 DNA reads TGTGCAAGTCGCTTAGTACCCCCCTCCCTTCCGGACAATGCCTACAATGAGCAGTTCTTC. It codes for CASRLVPPSLPDNAYNEQFF. V and J are TRBV12-2 and TRBJ2-1; TRBD1 reflects the table's D call only, with no check against the DNA. TRBV12-2 counts as a pseudogene. This CDR3 is 20 amino acids long.

Only a few counts were recorded for this clone. The chain uses TRBV9 and TRBJ2-7; a possible D gene is TRBD2 (5 bases). Looked up from germline, CDR1 is SGDLS and CDR2 is YYNGEE. The ends were cut back, 0 bases at V and 3 bases at J, with 13 bases in the middle. The CDR3 loop spans 15 amino acids. CDR3 coding DNA: TGTGCCAGCAGCGTAGGAAGGCTAGCTTACTACGAGCAGTACTTC. Protein product: CASSVGRLAYYEQYF.